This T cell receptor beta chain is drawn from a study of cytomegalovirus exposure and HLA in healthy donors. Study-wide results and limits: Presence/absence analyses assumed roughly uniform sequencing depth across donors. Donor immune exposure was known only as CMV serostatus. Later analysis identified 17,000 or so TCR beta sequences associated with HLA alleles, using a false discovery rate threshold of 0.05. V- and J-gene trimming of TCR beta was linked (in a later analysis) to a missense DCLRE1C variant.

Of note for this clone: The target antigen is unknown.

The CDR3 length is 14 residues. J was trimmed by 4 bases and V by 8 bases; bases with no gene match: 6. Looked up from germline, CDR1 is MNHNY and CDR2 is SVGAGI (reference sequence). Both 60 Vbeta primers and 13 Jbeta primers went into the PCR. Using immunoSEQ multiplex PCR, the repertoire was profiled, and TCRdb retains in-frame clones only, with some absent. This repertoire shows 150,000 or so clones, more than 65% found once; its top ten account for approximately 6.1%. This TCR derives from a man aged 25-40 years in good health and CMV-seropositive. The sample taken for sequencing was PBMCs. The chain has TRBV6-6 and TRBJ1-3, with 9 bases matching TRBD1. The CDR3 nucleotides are TGTGCCAGCGGGGGGGACAGGGCCGGAAACACCATATATTTT. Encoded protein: CASGGDRAGNTIYF.